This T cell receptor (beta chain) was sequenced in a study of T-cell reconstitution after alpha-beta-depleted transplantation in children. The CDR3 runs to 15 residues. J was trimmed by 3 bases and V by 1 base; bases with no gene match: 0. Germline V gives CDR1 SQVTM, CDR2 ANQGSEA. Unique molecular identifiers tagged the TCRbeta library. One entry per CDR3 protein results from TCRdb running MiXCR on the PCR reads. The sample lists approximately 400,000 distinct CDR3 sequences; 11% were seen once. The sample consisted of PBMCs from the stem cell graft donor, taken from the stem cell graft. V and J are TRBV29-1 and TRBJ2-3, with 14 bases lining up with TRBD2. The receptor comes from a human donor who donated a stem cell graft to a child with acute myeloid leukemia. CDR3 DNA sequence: TGCAGCGTTGAAGGGACTAGCGGGGGGACAGATACGCAGTATTTT. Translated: CSVEGTSGGTDTQYF.